The clone carrying this T cell receptor (beta chain) has a single count. What it binds is not known. This specimen comes from a study of regulatory T cells in long-lasting Graves disease. The V gene end was trimmed by 5 bases and the J gene end by 2 bases; junction bases not matched to a gene: 11. The CDR3 has 17 amino acids. CDR1 MDHEN and CDR2 SYDVKM come from the germline V gene. Investigators prepared the TCR beta libraries by applying iRepertoire HTBI primers and Arm-PCR of CDR3 regions. TCRdb called the multiplex PCR reads again in MiXCR, with one record for every CDR3 protein. In the table there are approximately 360,000 distinct CDR3 sequences, 10% to 15% of which are singletons. Findings and limits, study-wide: Few sampled subjects may have lowered accuracy.

As to time point: newly diagnosed GD, antithyroid drugs for less than 3 months. PBMC-extracted RNA yielded the TCR library. This sample was also put to use in a study of T cells in Graves' hyperthyroidism and ophthalmopathy.

The rearrangement uses TRBV28 and TRBJ2-3; 9 bases are a match to TRBD2. The input for sequencing was peripheral blood mononuclear cells (PBMCs), taken at new diagnosis, from a patient treated with antithyroid drugs. The origin of this receptor is a woman aged 18-35 years with Graves disease. CDR3 sequence reads: CASSPWGLAGTTDTQYF. DNA of the CDR3: TGTGCCAGCAGTCCCTGGGGTCTAGCGGGAACCACAGATACGCAGTATTTT.